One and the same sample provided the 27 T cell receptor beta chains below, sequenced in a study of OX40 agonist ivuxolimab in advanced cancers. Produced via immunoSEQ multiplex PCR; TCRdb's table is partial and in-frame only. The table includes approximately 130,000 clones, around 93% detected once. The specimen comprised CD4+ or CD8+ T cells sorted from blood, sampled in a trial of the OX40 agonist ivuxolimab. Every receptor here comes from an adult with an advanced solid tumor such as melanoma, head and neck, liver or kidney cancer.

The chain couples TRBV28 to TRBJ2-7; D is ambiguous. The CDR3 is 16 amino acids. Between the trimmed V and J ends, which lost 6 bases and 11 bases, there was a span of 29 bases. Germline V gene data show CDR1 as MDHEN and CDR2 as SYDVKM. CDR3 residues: CASSHQTSQVRFYKYF. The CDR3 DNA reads TGTGCCAGCAGCCACCAGACTTCCCAGGTGAGATTCTATAAGTACTTC.

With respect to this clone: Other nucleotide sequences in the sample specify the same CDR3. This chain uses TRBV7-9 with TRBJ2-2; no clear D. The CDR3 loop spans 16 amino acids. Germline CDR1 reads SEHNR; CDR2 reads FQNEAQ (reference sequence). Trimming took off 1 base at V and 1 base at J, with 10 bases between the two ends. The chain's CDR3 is CASSLGLALNTGELFF. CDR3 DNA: TGTGCCAGCAGCTTAGGACTGGCCTTGAACACCGGGGAGCTGTTTTTT. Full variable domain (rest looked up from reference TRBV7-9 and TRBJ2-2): DTGVSQNPRHKITKRGQNVTFRCDPISEHNRLYWYRQTLGQGPEFLTYFQNEAQLEKSRLLSDRFSAERPKGSFSTLEIQRTEQGDSAMYLCASSLGLALNTGELFFGEGSRLTVL.

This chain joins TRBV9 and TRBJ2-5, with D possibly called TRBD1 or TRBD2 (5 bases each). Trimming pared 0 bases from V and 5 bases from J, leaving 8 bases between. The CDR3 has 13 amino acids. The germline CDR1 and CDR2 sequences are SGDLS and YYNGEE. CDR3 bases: TGTGCCAGCAGCGTAGGGGGCGGGGAGACCCAGTACTTC. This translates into CASSVGGGETQYF.

CDR3 coding DNA: TGCGCCAGCAGGCCGGAGGAGGATTCACCCCTCCACTTT. The encoded protein is CASRPEEDSPLHF. V is TRBV5-1 and J is TRBJ1-6, with D hard to call. Germline CDR1 is SGHRS and CDR2 is YFSETQ. The length of the CDR3 is 13 residues. With 5 bases removed from V and 8 bases from J, the gap between germline ends came to 11 bases.

CDR3: CASSPPGRQGMTEAFF. CDR3 nucleotides: TGTGCCAGCTCACCACCCGGGCGGCAGGGAATGACTGAAGCTTTCTTT. V usage is TRBV18 and J usage is TRBJ1-1; D possibly corresponds to TRBD1 (5 bases). Germline V gene sequence: CDR1 KGHSH, CDR2 LQKENI. The CDR3 contains 16 residues. The germline V and J ends were trimmed by 0 bases and 5 bases, with 16 bases remaining between them.

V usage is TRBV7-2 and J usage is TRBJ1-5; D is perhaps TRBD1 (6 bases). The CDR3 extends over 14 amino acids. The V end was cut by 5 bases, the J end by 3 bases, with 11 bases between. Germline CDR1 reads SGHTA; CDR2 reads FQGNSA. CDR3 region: CASSPGQYNQPQHF. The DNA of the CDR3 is TGTGCCAGCAGCCCTGGACAGTACAATCAGCCCCAGCATTTT.

This chain's CDR3 is CASSPPNTGNEQYF. CDR3 sequence (DNA): TGTGCCAGCTCACCACCCAACACCGGGAACGAGCAGTACTTC. The chain is built from TRBV18 and TRBJ2-7; weak D call: TRBD2 (5 bases). Trimming cost V 0 bases and J 5 bases, with 11 bases left between them. Germline V gene lookup returns CDR1 KGHSH and CDR2 LQKENI. The CDR3 length is 14 residues.

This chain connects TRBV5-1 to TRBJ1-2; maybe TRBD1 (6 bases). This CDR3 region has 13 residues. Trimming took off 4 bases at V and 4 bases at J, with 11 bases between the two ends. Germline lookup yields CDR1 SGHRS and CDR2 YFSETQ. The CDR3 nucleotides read TGCGCCAGCAGCGAGGACAGTTTCTATGGCTACACCTTC. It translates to CASSEDSFYGYTF.

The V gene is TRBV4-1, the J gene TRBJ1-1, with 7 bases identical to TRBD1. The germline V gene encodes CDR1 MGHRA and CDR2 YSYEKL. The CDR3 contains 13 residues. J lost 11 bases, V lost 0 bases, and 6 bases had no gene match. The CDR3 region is CASSQDKTGIAFF. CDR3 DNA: TGCGCCAGCAGCCAAGATAAGACAGGGATTGCTTTCTTT.

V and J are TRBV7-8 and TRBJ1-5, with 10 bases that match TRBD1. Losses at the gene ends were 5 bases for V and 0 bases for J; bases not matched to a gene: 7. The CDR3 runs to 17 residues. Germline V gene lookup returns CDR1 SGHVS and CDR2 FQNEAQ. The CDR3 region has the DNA TGTGCCAGCAGCCTTCGGACAGGGGGATATAGCAATCAGCCCCAGCATTTT. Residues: CASSLRTGGYSNQPQHF.

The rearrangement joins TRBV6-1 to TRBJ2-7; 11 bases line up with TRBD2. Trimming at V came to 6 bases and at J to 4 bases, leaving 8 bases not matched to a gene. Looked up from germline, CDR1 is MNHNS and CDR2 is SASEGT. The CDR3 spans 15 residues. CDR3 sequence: CASRHTGTSGYEQYF. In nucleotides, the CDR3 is TGTGCCAGCAGACACACCGGGACTAGCGGATACGAGCAGTACTTC.

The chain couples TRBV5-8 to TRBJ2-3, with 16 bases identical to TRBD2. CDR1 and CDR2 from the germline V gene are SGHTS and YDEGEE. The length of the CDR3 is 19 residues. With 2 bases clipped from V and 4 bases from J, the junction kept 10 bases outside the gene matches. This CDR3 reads CASSFAGTSGGEGSDTQYF. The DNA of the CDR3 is TGTGCCAGCAGCTTCGCCGGGACTAGCGGGGGGGAAGGGTCAGATACGCAGTATTTT.

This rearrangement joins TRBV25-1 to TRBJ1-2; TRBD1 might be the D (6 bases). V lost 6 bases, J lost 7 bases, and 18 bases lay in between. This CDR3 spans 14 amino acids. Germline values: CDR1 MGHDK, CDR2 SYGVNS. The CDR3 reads CASRARGPIGGYTF. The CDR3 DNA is TGTGCCAGCAGAGCCAGGGGACCTATTGGTGGCTACACCTTC.

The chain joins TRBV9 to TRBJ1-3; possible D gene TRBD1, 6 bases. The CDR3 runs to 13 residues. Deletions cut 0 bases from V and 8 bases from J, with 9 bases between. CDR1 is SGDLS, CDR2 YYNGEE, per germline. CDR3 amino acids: CASSVEQGYTIYF. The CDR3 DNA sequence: TGTGCCAGCAGCGTAGAACAGGGTTACACCATATATTTT.

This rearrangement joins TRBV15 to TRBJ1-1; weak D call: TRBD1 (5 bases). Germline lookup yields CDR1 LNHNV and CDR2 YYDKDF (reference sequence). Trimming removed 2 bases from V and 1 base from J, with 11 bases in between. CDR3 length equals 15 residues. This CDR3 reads CATSRRLTGNTEAFF. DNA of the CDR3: TGTGCCACCAGCAGACGACTAACAGGGAACACTGAAGCTTTCTTT.

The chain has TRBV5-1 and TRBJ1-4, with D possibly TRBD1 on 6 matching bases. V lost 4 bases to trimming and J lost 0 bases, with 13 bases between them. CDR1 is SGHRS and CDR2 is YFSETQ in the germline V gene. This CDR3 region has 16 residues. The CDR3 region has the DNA TGCGCCAGCAGCCAGGGGATCTATGCAACTAATGAAAAACTGTTTTTT. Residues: CASSQGIYATNEKLFF.

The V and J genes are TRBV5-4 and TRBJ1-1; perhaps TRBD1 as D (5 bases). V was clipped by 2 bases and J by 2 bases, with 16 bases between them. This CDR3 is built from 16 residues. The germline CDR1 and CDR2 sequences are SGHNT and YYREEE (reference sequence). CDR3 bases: TGTGCCAGCAGCTTCGGGGGGGTGAGTGGAAACACTGAAGCTTTCTTT. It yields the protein CASSFGGVSGNTEAFF.

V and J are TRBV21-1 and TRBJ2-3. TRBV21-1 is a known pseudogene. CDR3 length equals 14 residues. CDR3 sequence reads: CASSKALFGDTQYF. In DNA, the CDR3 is TGTGCCAGCAGCAAAGCGCTTTTTGGAGATACGCAGTATTTT.

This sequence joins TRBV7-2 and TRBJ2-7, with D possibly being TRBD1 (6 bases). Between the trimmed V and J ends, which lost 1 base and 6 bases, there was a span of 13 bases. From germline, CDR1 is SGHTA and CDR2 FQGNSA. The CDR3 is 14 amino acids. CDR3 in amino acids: CASSLDRVPGEQYF. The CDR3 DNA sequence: TGTGCCAGCAGCTTAGACAGGGTCCCGGGCGAGCAGTACTTC.

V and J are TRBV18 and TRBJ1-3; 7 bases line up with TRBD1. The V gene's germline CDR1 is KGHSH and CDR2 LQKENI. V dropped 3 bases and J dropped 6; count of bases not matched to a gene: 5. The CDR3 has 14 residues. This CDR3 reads CASSPTGLANTIYF. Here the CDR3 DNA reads TGTGCCAGCTCACCGACAGGGCTGGCAAACACCATATATTTT.

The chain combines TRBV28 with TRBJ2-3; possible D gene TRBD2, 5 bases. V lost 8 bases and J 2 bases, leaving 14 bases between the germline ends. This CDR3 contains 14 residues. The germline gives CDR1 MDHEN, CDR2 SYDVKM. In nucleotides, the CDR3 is TGTGCCAGCTTTGACATCGGACTCACAGATACGCAGTATTTT. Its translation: CASFDIGLTDTQYF.

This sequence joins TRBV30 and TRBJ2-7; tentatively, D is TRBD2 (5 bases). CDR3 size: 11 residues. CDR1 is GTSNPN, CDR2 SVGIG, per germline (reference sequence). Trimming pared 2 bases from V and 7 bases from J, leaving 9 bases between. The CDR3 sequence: CAWSYTGEQYF. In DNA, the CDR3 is TGTGCCTGGAGTTATACGGGAGAGCAGTACTTC.

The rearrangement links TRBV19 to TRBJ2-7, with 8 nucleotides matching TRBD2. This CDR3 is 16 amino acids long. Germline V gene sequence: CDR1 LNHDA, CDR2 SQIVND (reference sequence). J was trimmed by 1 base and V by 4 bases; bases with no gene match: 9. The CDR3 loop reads CASSTGSGRVSYEQYF. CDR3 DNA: TGTGCCAGTAGTACCGGAAGCGGGAGAGTGTCCTACGAGCAGTACTTC.

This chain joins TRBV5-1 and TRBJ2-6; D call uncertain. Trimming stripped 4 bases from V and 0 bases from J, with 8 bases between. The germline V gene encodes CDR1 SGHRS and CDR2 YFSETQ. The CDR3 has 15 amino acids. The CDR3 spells CASSADFSGANVLTF. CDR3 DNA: TGCGCCAGCAGCGCCGACTTCTCTGGGGCCAACGTCCTGACTTTC.

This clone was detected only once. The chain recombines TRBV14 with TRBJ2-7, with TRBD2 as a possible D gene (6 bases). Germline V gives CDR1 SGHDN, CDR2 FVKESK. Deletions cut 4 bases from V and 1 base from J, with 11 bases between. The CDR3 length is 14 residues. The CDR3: CASSLHLASYEQYF. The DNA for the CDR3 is TGTGCCAGCAGCCTCCACCTAGCGTCCTACGAGCAGTACTTC. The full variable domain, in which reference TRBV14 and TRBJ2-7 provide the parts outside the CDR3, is EAGVTQFPSHSVIEKGQTVTLRCDPISGHDNLYWYRRVMGKEIKFLLHFVKESKQDESGMPNNRFLAERTGGTYSTLKVQPAELEDSGVYFCASSLHLASYEQYFGPGTRLTVT.

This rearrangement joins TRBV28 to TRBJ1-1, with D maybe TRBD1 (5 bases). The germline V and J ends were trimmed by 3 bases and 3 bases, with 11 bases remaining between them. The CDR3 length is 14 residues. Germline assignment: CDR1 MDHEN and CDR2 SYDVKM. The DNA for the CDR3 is TGTGCCAGCAGTTTCGGGGGGTTGGACACTGAAGCTTTCTTT. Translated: CASSFGGLDTEAFF.

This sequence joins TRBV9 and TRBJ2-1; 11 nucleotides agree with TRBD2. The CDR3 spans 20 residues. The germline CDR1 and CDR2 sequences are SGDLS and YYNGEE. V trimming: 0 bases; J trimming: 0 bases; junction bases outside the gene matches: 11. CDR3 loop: CASSVGLGLADTSSYNEQFF. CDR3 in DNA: TGTGCCAGCAGCGTAGGATTGGGACTAGCGGATACGAGCTCCTACAATGAGCAGTTCTTC.